The entry that follows covers one TCR beta chain sequence. Its antigen is currently unknown. Germline V CDR1 and CDR2: LGHNA, YSLEER. CDR3 length: 14 amino acids. V was cut by 1 base and J by 9 bases, with 10 bases left in between. Assay: immunoSEQ multiplex PCR; the TCRdb copy retains only in-frame clones and omits some. Among approximately 52,000 clones listed, about 85% were seen once. People whose metastatic non-small-cell lung cancer was chemo-refractory got focal radiation along with CTLA-4 blockade by ipilimumab. The data were taken from a study of radiotherapy plus CTLA-4 blockade in lung cancer. General study results and limits: After radiotherapy and ipilimumab, tumor-derived clones expanded in peripheral blood.

Material: peripheral blood, obtained from a patient treated with radiotherapy plus ipilimumab. This TCR was recovered from a human donor with non-small cell lung cancer who had a complete response to radiotherapy plus ipilimumab. The V and J genes are TRBV4-3 and TRBJ1-6; D might be TRBD1 (5 bases). The DNA for the CDR3 is TGCGCCAGCAGCCAAGCAGGGATAGGTTCACCCCTCCACTTT. Translated: CASSQAGIGSPLHF.